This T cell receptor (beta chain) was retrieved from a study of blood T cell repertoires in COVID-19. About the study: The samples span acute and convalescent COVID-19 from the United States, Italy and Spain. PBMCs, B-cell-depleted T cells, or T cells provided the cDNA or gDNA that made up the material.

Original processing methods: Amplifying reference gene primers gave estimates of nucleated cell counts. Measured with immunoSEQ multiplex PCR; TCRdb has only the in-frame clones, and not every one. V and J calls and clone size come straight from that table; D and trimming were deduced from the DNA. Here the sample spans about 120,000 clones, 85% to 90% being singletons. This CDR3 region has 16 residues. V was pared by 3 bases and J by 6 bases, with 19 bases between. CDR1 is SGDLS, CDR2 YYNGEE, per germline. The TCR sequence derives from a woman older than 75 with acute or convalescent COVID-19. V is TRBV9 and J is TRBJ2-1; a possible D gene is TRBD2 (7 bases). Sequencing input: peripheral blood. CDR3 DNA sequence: TGTGCCAGCAGCGCGGGCTGGGGGGGCCCCTCCAATGAGCAGTTCTTC. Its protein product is CASSAGWGGPSNEQFF. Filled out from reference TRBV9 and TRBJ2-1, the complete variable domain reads DSGVTQTPKHLITATGQRVTLRCSPRSGDLSVYWYQQSLDQGLQFLIQYYNGEERAKGNILERFSAQQFPDLHSELNLSSLELGDSALYFCASSAGWGGPSNEQFFGPGTRLTVL.